This T cell receptor (beta chain) came from a study of T-cell reconstitution after alpha-beta-depleted transplantation in children. A TCRbeta library incorporating unique molecular identifiers was prepared. TCRdb recomputed calls from the PCR reads with MiXCR, one row per CDR3 protein. The sample shows some 490,000 distinct CDR3 sequences, about an eighth of them seen only once. V was shortened by 0 bases and J by 3 bases, with 15 bases between the two germline ends. CDR3 length: 16 residues. The germline V gene encodes CDR1 LNHNV and CDR2 YYDKDF (reference sequence). The chain carries TRBV15 and TRBJ2-7; D is uncertain. The clonotype originates from a human donor who donated a stem cell graft to a child with combined immunodeficiency. The sample was PBMCs from the stem cell graft donor, taken from the stem cell graft. CDR3 protein: CATSRDLTGPNYEQYF. CDR3 nucleotide sequence: TGTGCCACCAGCAGAGATCTAACCGGGCCCAACTACGAGCAGTACTTC. The whole variable domain, filled in from reference TRBV15 and TRBJ2-7, reads DAMVIQNPRYQVTQFGKPVTLSCSQTLNHNVMYWYQQKSSQAPKLLFHYYDKDFNNEADTPDNFQSRRPNTSFCFLDIRSPGLGDTAMYLCATSRDLTGPNYEQYFGPGTRLTVT.